The T cell receptor beta chain described here comes from a study of Ad26.COV2.S vaccination and SARS-CoV-2 variants. Trimming stripped 8 bases from V and 7 bases from J, with 15 bases between. The CDR3 extends over 13 amino acids. Profiling relied on immunoSEQ multiplex PCR, and the TCRdb table lists in-frame clones only, not all of them. The profile shows about 400,000 clones, approximately 89% of them singletons. The treatment denotes: 19 received Ad26.COV2.S at low or high dose, single or two shots; 5 received placebo; per-sample allocation not given. Collection of samples fell on day 63 after the first vaccine or placebo injection.

The receptor was derived from a person aged 18 to 65 who received the Ad26.COV2.S COVID-19 vaccine or a placebo. The chain joins TRBV12-3 or TRBV12-4 to TRBJ1-5; TRBD1 might be the D (5 bases). The sequenced sample was peripheral blood, obtained in a trial of Ad26.COV2.S vaccine versus placebo. The CDR3: CASGDREVQPQHF. As DNA, the CDR3 is TGTGCCAGCGGGGACCGGGAGGTACAGCCCCAGCATTTT.